This T cell receptor beta chain was captured by sequencing in a study of glioma-infiltrating T cells after dendritic cell vaccination. Clones were sequenced by immunoSEQ multiplex PCR, and TCRdb holds only the in-frame ones, with some missing. Here the sample spans fewer than 70,000 clones, over 75% being singletons. The CDR3 loop spans 13 amino acids. The germline V and J ends were trimmed by 6 bases and 5 bases, with 13 bases remaining between them. Germline V gives CDR1 SEHNR, CDR2 FQNEAQ (reference sequence). Indicated time point: after dendritic cell vaccination, including at tumor progression/relapse.

This clonotype originated in a human donor with glioblastoma. The chain couples TRBV7-9 to TRBJ2-5; maybe TRBD1 (6 bases). Specimen: blood, collected after dendritic cell vaccination. This chain's CDR3 is CASSKNRAETQYF. The CDR3 bases are TGTGCCAGCAGTAAAAACAGGGCGGAGACCCAGTACTTC.